This record covers a single T cell receptor beta chain. This table comes from immunoSEQ multiplex PCR, and its TCRdb copy is limited to in-frame clones, with some not included. The data contain tens of thousands of clones, around 92% of them singletons. This sample is drawn from a study of T cell changes during pregnancy in multiple sclerosis. V was pared by 10 bases and J by 7 bases, with 17 bases between. The germline gives CDR1 ENHRY, CDR2 SYGVKD. The CDR3 totals 13 residues. The chain employs TRBV10-3 and TRBJ2-1, with D tentatively TRBD2 (7 bases). This sample comprised peripheral blood, obtained in the third trimester of pregnancy. The TCR originated in a female donor in good health, enrolled as a control in a pregnancy study. The CDR3 protein is CATAEGGANEQFF. The DNA for the CDR3 is TGTGCCACCGCGGAAGGGGGGGCGAATGAGCAGTTCTTC.